This TCR beta chain was retrieved from a study of beta chain features in type 1 diabetes. The study, taken as a whole, reports: Cells carrying high TCR expression could end up over-represented when cDNA is sequenced. Within each of all four CD4+ subsets, Type 1 diabetes patients had TCRB CDR3s that were moderately but significantly shorter.

Worth noting for this clone: Its antigen is unidentified.

The entirety of the isolated RNA underwent reverse transcription, so expressed TCRB transcripts were sequenced. TCRdb keeps only in-frame clones here, not all; method: immunoSEQ multiplex PCR. Among 630,000 or so clones listed, around an eighth were seen once. Via the markers CD45RO/CCR7/CD25/CD127/CD95/CD27, stem cell-like memory, regulatory, central memory and naive CD4+ cells were sorted. Post-sort purity exceeded 95% for all sorted populations. The ends lost 4 bases at V and 1 base at J; junction bases unmatched: 2. Germline V gives CDR1 SGHRS, CDR2 YFSETQ. The CDR3 has 15 residues. The chain recombines TRBV5-1 with TRBJ2-6; 7 nucleotides agree with TRBD1. The sample was naive CD4+ T cells from blood. This receptor was identified in a man aged 18 to 30 with type 1 diabetes. The CDR3 DNA is TGCGCCAGCAGCGGGACAGAGTCTGGGGCCAACGTCCTGACTTTC. Residues: CASSGTESGANVLTF.